Following are 24 T cell receptor beta chains from one sample sequenced in a study of blood T cells in healthy people across ages. Combining a sample-barcoded 5' primer with a J-beta primer mix, a second PCR ran for about 7 to 11 cycles. MiXCR was run by TCRdb on the 5' RACE reads, yielding one entry per CDR3 protein. The sample carries 650,000 to 800,000 distinct CDR3 sequences, 44% recorded once. The sequenced material came from blood. These TCRs come from a man in his fifties or sixties in good health.

This clonotype was detected a few times. This chain joins TRBV20-1 and TRBJ2-1; 7 bases agree with TRBD2. J lost 8 bases, V lost 3 bases, and 13 bases had no gene match. CDR1 and CDR2 (germline): DFQATT, SNEGSKA (reference sequence). The length of the CDR3 is 15 residues. CDR3 sequence (DNA): TGCAGTGCTAGGGTGTTCGGCGGGAGATTCGATGAGCAGTTCTTC. This encodes CSARVFGGRFDEQFF.

This clonotype appeared many times. The V gene is TRBV6-5, the J gene TRBJ2-7; D might be TRBD1 or TRBD2, each matching 6 bases. The V and J ends lost 3 bases and 4 bases respectively, with 16 bases between them. Germline-derived CDR1 and CDR2 are MNHEY and SVGAGI. This CDR3 is built from 15 residues. Here the CDR3 reads CASSYEKGGPYEQYF. The DNA for the CDR3 is TGTGCCAGCAGTTATGAGAAGGGGGGACCATACGAGCAGTACTTC.

In its sample, this clonotype was seen a few times. The chain recombines TRBV28 with TRBJ2-1, with 7 bases aligning to TRBD1. Germline V gene data show CDR1 as MDHEN and CDR2 as SYDVKM. This CDR3 contains 16 residues. V dropped 6 bases and J dropped 5; count of bases not matched to a gene: 13. The CDR3 spells CASSKPPTGLNNEQFF. As DNA, the CDR3 is TGTGCCAGCAGCAAACCCCCGACAGGGTTGAACAATGAGCAGTTCTTC.

This clonotype was recorded many times. This chain links TRBV7-2 with TRBJ1-2, with D possibly matching TRBD1 (6 bases). Germline-derived CDR1 and CDR2 are SGHTA and FQGNSA. CDR3 size: 13 residues. Trimming shortened V by 1 base and J by 4 bases, and 7 bases separated the two germline ends. CDR3 DNA sequence: TGTGCCAGCAGCTTAGAGACAGGCTATGGCTACACCTTC. Protein product: CASSLETGYGYTF.

V usage is TRBV7-2 and J usage is TRBJ2-5, with D perhaps matching TRBD1 (6 bases). Trimming took 4 bases from V and 2 from J, leaving 8 bases between them. In germline, CDR1 is SGHTA, CDR2 FQGNSA. The CDR3 spans 13 residues. As DNA, the CDR3 is TGTGCCAGCAGCTCGGACAGACAAGAGACCCAGTACTTC. It specifies CASSSDRQETQYF.

This chain uses TRBV5-1 with TRBJ1-2; 9 nucleotides agree with TRBD1. Losses at the gene ends were 5 bases for V and 4 bases for J; bases not matched to a gene: 9. This CDR3 comprises 15 residues. Germline CDR1 reads SGHRS; CDR2 reads YFSETQ. CDR3 region: CASSTGGARSYGYTF. CDR3 coding DNA: TGCGCCAGCAGTACAGGGGGCGCGAGATCCTATGGCTACACCTTC.

The table lists this clonotype with a few counts. This rearrangement joins TRBV12-3 or TRBV12-4 to TRBJ2-1; no reliable D call. This CDR3 region has 12 residues. The V and J ends lost 3 bases and 5 bases respectively, with 5 bases between them. The CDR3 reads CASSFEDNEQFF. In DNA form, the CDR3 reads TGTGCCAGCAGTTTTGAGGACAATGAGCAGTTCTTC.

This clonotype was seen more than once but under ten times. The chain combines TRBV7-2 with TRBJ2-5; a weak D match, TRBD1 (5 bases). Germline-derived CDR1 and CDR2 are SGHTA and FQGNSA. The CDR3 is 15 amino acids. V lost 1 base to trimming and J lost 2 bases, with 11 bases between them. CDR3 nucleotide sequence: TGTGCCAGCAGCTTAGGAGGACGACAGCAAGAGACCCAGTACTTC. Residues: CASSLGGRQQETQYF.

This chain uses TRBV7-2 with TRBJ2-5; D is ambiguous. The J call is in doubt because the DNA end fits TRBJ2-7 better. Germline CDR1 and CDR2: SGHTA and FQGNSA. The CDR3 spans 15 residues. CDR3 DNA: TGTGCCAGCAGCTTAGAAGTCAGGAGAGTGGGCGAGCAGTACTTC. This codes for CASSLEVRRVGEQYF.

In this sample, this clonotype turned up many times. This chain joins TRBV7-2 and TRBJ2-7; D remains unclear. The CDR3 covers 12 residues. Trimming removed 3 bases from V and 4 bases from J, with 7 bases in between. Per the germline V gene, CDR1 is SGHTA and CDR2 is FQGNSA. The CDR3 reads CASSFMGYEQYF. CDR3 nucleotide sequence: TGTGCCAGCAGCTTCATGGGTTACGAGCAGTACTTC.

This clonotype was counted a few times. This chain uses TRBV29-1 with TRBJ2-5, with 9 bases that match TRBD2. V lost 1 base, J lost 11 bases, and 8 bases stayed unmatched. Germline CDR1 reads SQVTM; CDR2 reads ANQGSEA. The CDR3 is 13 residues long. CDR3 DNA: TGCAGCGTTGAAGGGCTAGCGGGGTCTGAGCAGTACTTC. This codes for CSVEGLAGSEQYF.

The sample holds a few counts of this clonotype. This rearrangement joins TRBV2 to TRBJ2-2; D could derive from TRBD1 or TRBD2 (5 bases each). Germline loops: CDR1 SNHLY, CDR2 FYNNEI. V was clipped by 1 base and J by 7 bases, with 13 bases between them. This CDR3 is built from 15 residues. The CDR3 loop reads CASSEGGALGGELFF. The CDR3 nucleotides are TGTGCCAGCAGTGAAGGAGGGGCCCTCGGCGGGGAGCTGTTTTTT.

V usage is TRBV13 and J usage is TRBJ2-7, with 9 bases that match TRBD1. This CDR3 contains 14 residues. Germline V gene sequence: CDR1 PRHDT, CDR2 FYEKMQ (reference sequence). The ends lost 5 bases at V and 4 bases at J; junction bases unmatched: 6. In nucleotides, the CDR3 is TGTGCCAGCAGCCGTAGGGACAGGGCGTACGAGCAGTACTTC. Its protein product is CASSRRDRAYEQYF. The full variable domain, its missing parts supplied by reference TRBV13 and TRBJ2-7, is AAGVIQSPRHLIKEKRETATLKCYPIPRHDTVYWYQQGPGQDPQFLISFYEKMQSDKGSIPDRFSAQQFSDYHSELNMSSLELGDSALYFCASSRRDRAYEQYFGPGTRLTVT.

This clonotype appeared once. As DNA, the CDR3 is TGCGCCAGCAGCTGGGGAGCGGAGACCCAGTACTTC. Protein product: CASSWGAETQYF. V gene TRBV5-1 combines with J gene TRBJ2-7; D perhaps matches TRBD2 (5 bases). The end of the DNA is better explained by TRBJ2-5, so the J call may be wrong. There are 12 residues in the CDR3. Germline V lookup: CDR1 SGHRS, CDR2 YFSETQ.

J is TRBJ1-2 and V is TRBV15; perhaps TRBD1 as D (5 bases). Looked up from germline, CDR1 is LNHNV and CDR2 is YYDKDF (reference sequence). Trimming pared 3 bases from V and 8 bases from J, leaving 19 bases between. This CDR3 contains 15 residues. The CDR3 DNA follows: TGTGCCACCAGCAGCGCTCCTAGGGGCGTTGGGGGCTACACCTTC. Protein: CATSSAPRGVGGYTF.

This clonotype was seen only a few times. The V and J genes are TRBV6-5 and TRBJ1-1; D remains ambiguous. Germline V gene lookup returns CDR1 MNHEY and CDR2 SVGAGI. The CDR3 sequence is 13 residues long. The V gene lost 0 bases and the J gene lost 7 bases, with 9 bases spanning the gap. CDR3 in DNA: TGTGCCAGCAGTTACTCGATTATTAATGAAGCTTTCTTT. As protein: CASSYSIINEAFF.

This clonotype was detected a few times. The chain is built from TRBV7-2 and TRBJ1-2, with D unclear. This CDR3 is built from 14 residues. Germline CDR1 SGHTA, CDR2 FQGNSA. V was shortened by 5 bases and J by 4 bases, with 14 bases between the two germline ends. The CDR3 coding sequence is TGTGCCAGCAGCGTAGATAGGCAGGCCTATGGCTACACCTTC. This translates into CASSVDRQAYGYTF. Filled out from reference TRBV7-2 and TRBJ1-2, the complete variable domain reads GAGVSQSPSNKVTEKGKDVELRCDPISGHTALYWYRQSLGQGLEFLIYFQGNSAPDKSGLPSDRFSAERTGGSVSTLTIQRTQQEDSAVYLCASSVDRQAYGYTFGSGTRLTVV.

A word on this clonotype: Germline is not matched at one junction end, which may reflect a read error. The V gene is TRBV7-9, the J gene TRBJ1-4; D might be TRBD1 (6 bases). The germline gives CDR1 SEHNR, CDR2 FQNEAQ (reference sequence). CDR3 length: 15 amino acids. The CDR3 is CTSSLTGTGTEKLFF. The CDR3 DNA follows: TGTACCAGCAGCTTAACAGGGACTGGTACTGAAAAACTGTTTTTT. Together with reference TRBV7-9 and TRBJ1-4, the CDR3 gives the full variable domain: DTGVSQNPRHKITKRGQNVTFRCDPISEHNRLYWYRQTLGQGPEFLTYFQNEAQLEKSRLLSDRFSAERPKGSFSTLEIQRTEQGDSAMYLCTSSLTGTGTEKLFFGSGTQLSVL.

This clonotype was seen more than once but under ten times. The chain has TRBV5-5 and TRBJ2-5; 10 bases line up with TRBD2. Germline V gene data show CDR1 as SGHKS and CDR2 as YYEKEE (reference sequence). V was clipped by 0 bases and J by 2 bases; unmatched bases: 4. The CDR3 sequence is 16 residues long. The chain's CDR3 is CASSLVGSGGQETQYF. The CDR3 DNA sequence: TGTGCCAGCAGCTTGGTCGGTAGCGGGGGGCAAGAGACCCAGTACTTC.

The chain employs TRBV4-3 and TRBJ2-7, with a weak D call TRBD2 (5 bases). The ends were cut back, 2 bases at V and 1 base at J, with 9 bases in the middle. Germline V lookup: CDR1 LGHNA, CDR2 YSLEER. This CDR3 is built from 14 residues. The CDR3 sequence: CASSQKTGSYEQYF. The DNA for the CDR3 is TGCGCCAGCAGCCAAAAGACGGGATCCTACGAGCAGTACTTC.

The chain employs TRBV20-1 and TRBJ2-5; D not certain. The J call is in doubt because the DNA end fits TRBJ2-7 better. This CDR3 is 16 amino acids long. Germline V CDR1 and CDR2: DFQATT, SNEGSKA (reference sequence). CDR3 region: CSARDSRTHGPYEQYF. The CDR3 coding sequence is TGCAGTGCTAGAGATAGTAGGACGCATGGCCCCTACGAGCAGTACTTC.

The genes are TRBV29-1 and TRBJ1-5; D gene uncertain. Germline loops: CDR1 SQVTM, CDR2 ANQGSEA. V dropped 4 bases and J dropped 1 base, with 11 bases sitting between them. There are 14 residues in the CDR3. CDR3 nucleotides: TGCAGCGTTGGTGATTTAGGGAGCAATCAGCCCCAGCATTTT. It translates to CSVGDLGSNQPQHF. The whole variable domain, filled in from reference TRBV29-1 and TRBJ1-5, reads SAVISQKPSRDICQRGTSLTIQCQVDSQVTMMFWYRQQPGQSLTLIATANQGSEATYESGFVIDKFPISRPNLTFSTLTVSNMSPEDSSIYLCSVGDLGSNQPQHFGDGTRLSIL.

The chain recombines TRBV4-3 with TRBJ2-7; 10 bases map to TRBD1. CDR1 and CDR2 (germline): LGHNA, YSLEER. V shed 4 bases and J 2 bases; nucleotides not matched to a gene: 5. This CDR3 is built from 15 residues. The CDR3 DNA sequence: TGCGCCAGCAGCCGGTGGACAGGGGGAGCCTACGAGCAGTACTTC. This translates into CASSRWTGGAYEQYF.

The V gene is TRBV27, the J gene TRBJ2-1; 8 positions match TRBD2. The J segment lost 9 bases and the V segment lost 2 bases, leaving 12 bases of the junction unmatched. This CDR3 is built from 16 residues. Looked up from germline, CDR1 is MNHEY and CDR2 is SMNVEV (reference sequence). Written as DNA, the CDR3 is TGTGCCAGCAGTTTACGCCTTACGGGGGGGATCGTTGAGCAGTTCTTC. Translated: CASSLRLTGGIVEQFF.